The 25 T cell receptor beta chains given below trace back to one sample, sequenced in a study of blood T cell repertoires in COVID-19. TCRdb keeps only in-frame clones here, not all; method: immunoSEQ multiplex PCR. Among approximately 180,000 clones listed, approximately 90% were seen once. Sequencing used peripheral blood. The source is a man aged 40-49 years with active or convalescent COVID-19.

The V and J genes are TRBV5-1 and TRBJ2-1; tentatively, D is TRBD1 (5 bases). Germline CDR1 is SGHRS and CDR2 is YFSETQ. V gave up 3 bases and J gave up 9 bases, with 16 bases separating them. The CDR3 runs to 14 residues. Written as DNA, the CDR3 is TGCGCCAGCAGCTCGTCGTGGGGCGGCGGTGAGCAGTTCTTC. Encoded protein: CASSSSWGGGEQFF.

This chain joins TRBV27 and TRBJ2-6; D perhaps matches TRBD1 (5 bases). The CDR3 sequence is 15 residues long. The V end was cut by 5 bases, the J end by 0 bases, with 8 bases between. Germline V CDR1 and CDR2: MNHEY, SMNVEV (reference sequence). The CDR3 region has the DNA TGTGCCAGCAGTCCCAGGGTCTCTGGGGCCAACGTCCTGACTTTC. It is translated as CASSPRVSGANVLTF.

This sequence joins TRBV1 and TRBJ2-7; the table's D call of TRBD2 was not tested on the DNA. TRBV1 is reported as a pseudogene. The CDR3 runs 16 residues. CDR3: CTSSQEGLAGSYEQYF. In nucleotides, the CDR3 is TGCACCAGCAGCCAAGAGGGACTAGCGGGCTCCTACGAGCAGTACTTC.

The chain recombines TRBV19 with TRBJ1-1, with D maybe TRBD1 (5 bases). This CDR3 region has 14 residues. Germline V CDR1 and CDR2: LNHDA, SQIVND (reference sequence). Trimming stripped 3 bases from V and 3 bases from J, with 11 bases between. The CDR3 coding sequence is TGTGCCAGTAGTATTGGAGGGGAGGACACTGAAGCTTTCTTT. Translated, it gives CASSIGGEDTEAFF.

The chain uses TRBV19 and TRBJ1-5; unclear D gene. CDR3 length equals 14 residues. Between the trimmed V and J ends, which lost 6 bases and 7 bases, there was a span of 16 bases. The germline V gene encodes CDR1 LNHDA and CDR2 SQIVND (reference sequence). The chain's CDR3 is CASRQRGFGQPQHF. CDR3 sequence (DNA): TGTGCCAGTAGACAGAGAGGGTTCGGGCAGCCCCAGCATTTT.

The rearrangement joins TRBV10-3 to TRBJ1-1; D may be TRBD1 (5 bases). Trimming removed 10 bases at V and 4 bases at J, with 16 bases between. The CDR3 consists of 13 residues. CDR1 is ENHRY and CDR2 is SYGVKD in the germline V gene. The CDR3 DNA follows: TGTGCCAGCCGGAGAGACAGTTTCACTGAAGCTTTCTTT. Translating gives CASRRDSFTEAFF.

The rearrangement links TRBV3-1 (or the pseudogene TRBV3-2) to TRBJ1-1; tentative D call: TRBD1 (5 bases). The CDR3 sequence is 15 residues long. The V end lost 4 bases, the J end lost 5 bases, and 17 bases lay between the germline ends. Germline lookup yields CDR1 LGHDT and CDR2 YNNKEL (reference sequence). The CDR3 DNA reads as TGTGCCAGCAGCCCTCCCTGGGGGGTGGGGACTGAAGCTTTCTTT. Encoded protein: CASSPPWGVGTEAFF.

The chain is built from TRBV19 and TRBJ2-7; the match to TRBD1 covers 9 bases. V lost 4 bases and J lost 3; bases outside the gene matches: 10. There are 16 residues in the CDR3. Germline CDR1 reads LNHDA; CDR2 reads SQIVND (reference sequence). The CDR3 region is CASSKPRQGVNYEQYF. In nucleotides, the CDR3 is TGTGCCAGTAGTAAACCTCGACAGGGGGTAAACTACGAGCAGTACTTC.

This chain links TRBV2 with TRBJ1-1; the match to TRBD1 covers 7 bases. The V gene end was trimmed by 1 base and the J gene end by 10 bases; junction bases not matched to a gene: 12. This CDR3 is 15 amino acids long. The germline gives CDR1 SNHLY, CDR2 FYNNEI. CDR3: CASSEGTGVRFIAFF. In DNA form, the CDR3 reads TGTGCCAGCAGTGAAGGAACAGGGGTCCGGTTCATAGCTTTCTTT.

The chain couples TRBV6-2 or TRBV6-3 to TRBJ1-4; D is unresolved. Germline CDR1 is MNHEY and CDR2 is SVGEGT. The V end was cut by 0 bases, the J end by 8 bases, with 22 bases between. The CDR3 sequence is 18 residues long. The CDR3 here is CASSYSAGSGLIQEKLFF. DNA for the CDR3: TGTGCCAGCAGTTACTCGGCAGGCTCGGGATTGATTCAGGAAAAACTGTTTTTT.

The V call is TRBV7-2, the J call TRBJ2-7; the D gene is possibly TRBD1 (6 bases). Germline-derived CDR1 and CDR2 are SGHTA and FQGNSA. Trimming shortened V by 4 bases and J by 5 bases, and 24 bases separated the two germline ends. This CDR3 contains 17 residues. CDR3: CASSSSLLQGFEDEQYF. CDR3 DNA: TGTGCCAGCAGCTCCAGCCTACTTCAGGGGTTTGAGGACGAGCAGTACTTC.

For the CDR3, the DNA is TGCGCCAGCAGCTTGGACCCGGGGGAGAACTATGGCTACACCTTC. Its translation is CASSLDPGENYGYTF. This rearrangement joins TRBV5-1 to TRBJ1-2; D is perhaps TRBD1 (5 bases). Trimming took off 0 bases at V and 2 bases at J, with 11 bases between the two ends. The germline V gene encodes CDR1 SGHRS and CDR2 YFSETQ. This CDR3 has 15 residues.

The CDR3 DNA follows: TGTGCCAGCAGCGTAGCGGGACAGGGGGCCGGGGAGCTGTTTTTT. Translated, it gives CASSVAGQGAGELFF. The V call is TRBV9, the J call TRBJ2-2; 11 bases align to TRBD1. Germline V gene data show CDR1 as SGDLS and CDR2 as YYNGEE. This CDR3 region has 15 residues. Germline trimming cut 0 bases from V and 6 bases from J; bases unmatched to any gene: 1. The full variable domain, rest sourced from reference TRBV9 and TRBJ2-2, is DSGVTQTPKHLITATGQRVTLRCSPRSGDLSVYWYQQSLDQGLQFLIQYYNGEERAKGNILERFSAQQFPDLHSELNLSSLELGDSALYFCASSVAGQGAGELFFGEGSRLTVL.

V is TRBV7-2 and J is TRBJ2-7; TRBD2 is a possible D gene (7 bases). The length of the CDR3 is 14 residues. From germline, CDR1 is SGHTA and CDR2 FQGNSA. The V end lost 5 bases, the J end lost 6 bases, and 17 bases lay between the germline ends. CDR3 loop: CASSLRGGEVEQYF. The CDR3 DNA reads TGTGCCAGCAGCCTGAGGGGGGGTGAGGTCGAGCAGTACTTC. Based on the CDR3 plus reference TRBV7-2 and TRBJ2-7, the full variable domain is GAGVSQSPSNKVTEKGKDVELRCDPISGHTALYWYRQSLGQGLEFLIYFQGNSAPDKSGLPSDRFSAERTGGSVSTLTIQRTQQEDSAVYLCASSLRGGEVEQYFGPGTRLTVT.

CDR3 DNA: TGTGCCACCAGTGATCCAGGGACTAGCGGGAAATTGGCTGAGCAGTTCTTC. Translated: CATSDPGTSGKLAEQFF. The chain joins TRBV24-1 to TRBJ2-1; 13 bases are a match to TRBD2. The CDR3 is made up of 17 amino acids. J lost 9 bases, V lost 3 bases, and 10 bases had no gene match. Per germline, CDR1 KGHDR and CDR2 SFDVKD.

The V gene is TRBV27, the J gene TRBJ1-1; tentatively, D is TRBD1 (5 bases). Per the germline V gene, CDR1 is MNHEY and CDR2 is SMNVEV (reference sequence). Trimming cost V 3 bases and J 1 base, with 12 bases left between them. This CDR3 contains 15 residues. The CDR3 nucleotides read TGTGCCAGCAGTTTGGTAGGGGTGGAGAACACTGAAGCTTTCTTT. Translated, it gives CASSLVGVENTEAFF.

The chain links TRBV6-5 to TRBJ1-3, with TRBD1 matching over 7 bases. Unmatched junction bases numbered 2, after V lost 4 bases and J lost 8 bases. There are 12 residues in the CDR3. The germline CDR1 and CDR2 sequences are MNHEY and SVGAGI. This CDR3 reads CASSSTGDTIYF. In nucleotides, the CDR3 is TGTGCCAGCAGTTCCACAGGGGACACCATATATTTT.

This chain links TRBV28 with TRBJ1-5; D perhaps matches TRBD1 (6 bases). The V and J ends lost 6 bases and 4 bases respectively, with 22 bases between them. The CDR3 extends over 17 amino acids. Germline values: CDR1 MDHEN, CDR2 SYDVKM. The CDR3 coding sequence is TGTGCCAGCAGGGGGAGAAGTTGGGGGCAGCGGAATCAGCCCCAGCATTTT. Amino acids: CASRGRSWGQRNQPQHF. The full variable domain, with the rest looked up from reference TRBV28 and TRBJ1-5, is DVKVTQSSRYLVKRTGEKVFLECVQDMDHENMFWYRQDPGLGLRLIYFSYDVKMKEKGDIPEGYSVSREKKERFSLILESASTNQTSMYLCASRGRSWGQRNQPQHFGDGTRLSIL.

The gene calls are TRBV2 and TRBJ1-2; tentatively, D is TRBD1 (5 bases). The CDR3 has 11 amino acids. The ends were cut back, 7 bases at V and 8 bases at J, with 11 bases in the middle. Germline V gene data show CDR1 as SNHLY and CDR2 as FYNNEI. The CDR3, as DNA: TGTGCCAGCACCAGGGCTTGGGGCTACACCTTC. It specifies CASTRAWGYTF.

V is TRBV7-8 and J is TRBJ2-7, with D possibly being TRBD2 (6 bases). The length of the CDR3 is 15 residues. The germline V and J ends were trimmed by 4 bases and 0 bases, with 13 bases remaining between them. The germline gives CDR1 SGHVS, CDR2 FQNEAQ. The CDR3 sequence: CASSSSWGVSYEQYF. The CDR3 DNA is TGTGCCAGCAGCTCTTCATGGGGGGTCTCCTACGAGCAGTACTTC.

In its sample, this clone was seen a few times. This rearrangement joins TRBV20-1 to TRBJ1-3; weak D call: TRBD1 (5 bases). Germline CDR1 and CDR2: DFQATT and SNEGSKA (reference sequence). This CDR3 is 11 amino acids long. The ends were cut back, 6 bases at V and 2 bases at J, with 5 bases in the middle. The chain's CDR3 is CSARAGNTIYF. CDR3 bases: TGCAGTGCCAGGGCTGGAAACACCATATATTTT.

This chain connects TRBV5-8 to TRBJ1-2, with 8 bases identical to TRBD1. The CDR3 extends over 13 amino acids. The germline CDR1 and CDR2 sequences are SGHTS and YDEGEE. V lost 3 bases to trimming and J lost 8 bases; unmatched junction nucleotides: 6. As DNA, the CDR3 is TGTGCCAGCAGCTCTCAGGGGGCGGGCGGCTACACCTTC. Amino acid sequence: CASSSQGAGGYTF.

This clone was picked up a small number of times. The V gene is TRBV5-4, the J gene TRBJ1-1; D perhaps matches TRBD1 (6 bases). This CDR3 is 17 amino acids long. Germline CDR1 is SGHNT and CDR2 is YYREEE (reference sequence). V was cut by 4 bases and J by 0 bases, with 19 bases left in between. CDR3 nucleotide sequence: TGTGCCAGCAGCCCTATTTCGCGGGGGGCCTTGAACACTGAAGCTTTCTTT. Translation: CASSPISRGALNTEAFF.

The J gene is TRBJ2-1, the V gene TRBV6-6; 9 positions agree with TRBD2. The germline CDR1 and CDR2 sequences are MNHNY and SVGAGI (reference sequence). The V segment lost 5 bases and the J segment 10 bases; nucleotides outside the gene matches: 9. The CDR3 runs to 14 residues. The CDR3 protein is CASSTSGLAGEQFF. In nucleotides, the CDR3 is TGTGCCAGCAGTACGTCTGGTCTAGCGGGGGAGCAGTTCTTC.

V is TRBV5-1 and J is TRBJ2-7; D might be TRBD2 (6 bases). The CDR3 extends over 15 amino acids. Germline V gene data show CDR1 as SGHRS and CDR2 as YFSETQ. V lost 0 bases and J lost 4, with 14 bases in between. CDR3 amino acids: CASSLGLLRDYEQYF. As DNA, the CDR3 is TGCGCCAGCAGCTTGGGGCTCCTGCGGGATTACGAGCAGTACTTC.